Presented here are 8 T cell receptor beta chains from one specimen sequenced in a study of blood T cell repertoires in COVID-19. TCRdb's table, derived via immunoSEQ multiplex PCR, lists solely in-frame clones and lacks some. The data contain 150,000 to 200,000 clones, about 85% of them singletons. Sequenced material: peripheral blood. All receptors derive from a man in his late teens or twenties with acute or convalescent COVID-19.

The chain joins TRBV5-6 to TRBJ2-5; 8 bases are shared with TRBD1. Trimming removed 0 bases from V and 5 bases from J; junction bases left unmatched: 6. Germline V gene lookup returns CDR1 SGHDT and CDR2 YYEEEE. This CDR3 has 15 residues. The CDR3 region is CASSLASQGAETQYF. As DNA, the CDR3 is TGTGCCAGCAGCTTGGCGAGCCAGGGGGCGGAGACCCAGTACTTC. Full variable domain (outside the CDR3, taken from reference TRBV5-6 and TRBJ2-5): DAGVTQSPTHLIKTRGQQVTLRCSPKSGHDTVSWYQQALGQGPQFIFQYYEEEERQRGNFPDRFSGHQFPNYSSELNVNALLLGDSALYLCASSLASQGAETQYFGPGTRLLVL.

The chain recombines TRBV7-3 with TRBJ2-3, with 9 bases aligning to TRBD2. The germline CDR1 and CDR2 sequences are SGHTA and FQGTGA. The CDR3 loop spans 16 amino acids. Trimming cost V 5 bases and J 3 bases; bases outside gene matches: 9. DNA for the CDR3: TGTGCCAGCAGCCTACGGGGTCTAGCGGGAACAGATACGCAGTATTTT. As protein: CASSLRGLAGTDTQYF.

The V call is TRBV14, the J call TRBJ2-1, with D possibly matching TRBD1 (5 bases). V was pared by 0 bases and J by 1 base, with 7 bases between. The length of the CDR3 is 15 residues. From germline, CDR1 is SGHDN and CDR2 FVKESK. DNA for the CDR3: TGTGCCAGCAGCCAAGATGACAGATCCTACAATGAGCAGTTCTTC. Translation gives CASSQDDRSYNEQFF.

Here the CDR3 DNA reads TGTGCCAGCAGTGGGGCGGGGGCAGCGGAGACCCAGTACTTC. It yields the protein CASSGAGAAETQYF. This chain links TRBV2 with TRBJ2-5; the D gene is possibly TRBD2 (7 bases). CDR1 is SNHLY, CDR2 FYNNEI, per germline. Trimming left V 4 bases short and J 5 bases short, with 14 bases between. This CDR3 spans 14 amino acids.

The V call is TRBV12-3 or TRBV12-4, the J call TRBJ2-3, with D uncertain. Trimming left V 5 bases short and J 4 bases short, with 7 bases between. The CDR3 is made up of 12 amino acids. This CDR3 is CASSPRPDTQYF. CDR3 coding DNA: TGTGCCAGCAGTCCCCGTCCAGATACGCAGTATTTT.

V gene TRBV28 combines with J gene TRBJ1-2; D is uncertain. Per the germline V gene, CDR1 is MDHEN and CDR2 is SYDVKM. V lost 5 bases and J 4 bases, leaving 11 bases between the germline ends. The CDR3 runs to 13 residues. The CDR3 sequence is CASSRRQTYGYTF. DNA for the CDR3: TGTGCCAGCAGTCGGCGGCAGACCTATGGCTACACCTTC.

The chain employs TRBV7-8 and TRBJ2-1, with TRBD2 matching 9 bases. Germline V lookup: CDR1 SGHVS, CDR2 FQNEAQ. J was trimmed by 8 bases and V by 5 bases; bases with no gene match: 10. There are 15 residues in the CDR3. The CDR3 sequence is CASSQAGGRLYEQFF. The CDR3 region has the DNA TGTGCCAGCAGCCAAGCGGGGGGACGTCTTTATGAGCAGTTCTTC.

The rearrangement uses TRBV12-3 or TRBV12-4 and TRBJ1-1, with D unclear. V lost 2 bases, J lost 2 bases, and 3 bases lay in between. The CDR3 totals 12 residues. The CDR3 loop reads CASSLLNTEAFF. The CDR3 region has the DNA TGTGCCAGCAGTTTACTAAACACTGAAGCTTTCTTT.